This T cell receptor beta chain was documented in a study of shared T cell receptors in the human thymus. The CDR3 has 13 amino acids. The V and J ends lost 11 bases and 10 bases respectively, with 21 bases between them. CDR1 SGHNT and CDR2 YENEEA come from the germline V gene. TCRdb's copy holds only in-frame clones and misses some; the assay was immunoSEQ multiplex PCR. The table lists 550,000 to 800,000 clones, over 75% of them singletons. These data also featured in a second study, about human thymus T cells. Per that study: Thymus tissue for the work was resected from patients undergoing corrective heart surgery. In thymic and blood repertoires alike, V and J usage looked biased.

This TCR came from a girl in the first two years of life with a congenital heart defect. Sequenced material: thymocytes. This rearrangement joins TRBV11-3 to TRBJ2-1; D is perhaps TRBD2 (6 bases). The CDR3 bases are TGTGCCTGCCGGGGCGGGGTCCCCACAGAGCAGTTCTTC. It translates to CACRGGVPTEQFF.